This T cell receptor (beta chain) was identified during a study of blood T cell repertoires in COVID-19. The wider study: Italy, Spain and the United States were the sources of the convalescent and acute COVID-19 samples.

The repertoire was sequenced with immunoSEQ multiplex PCR; TCRdb's copy has only in-frame clones and lacks some. The sample shows tens of thousands of clones, around 84% of them seen only once. Per germline, CDR1 SGHNT and CDR2 YENEEA. The CDR3 totals 15 residues. V shed 5 bases and J shed 9 bases, with 20 bases lying between them. The chain combines TRBV11-3 with TRBJ2-1; perhaps TRBD1 as D (6 bases). Sequenced input: peripheral blood. The receptor was isolated from a man between 60 and 70 years old with acute or convalescent COVID-19. CDR3 protein: CASSVTQGSRVEQFF. The CDR3 region has the DNA TGTGCCAGCAGCGTAACTCAGGGGTCGCGCGTTGAGCAGTTCTTC.